The 16 T cell receptor beta chains listed next were all sequenced from one sample in a study of cytomegalovirus exposure and HLA in healthy donors. Vbeta (60) and Jbeta (13) primers were used in the PCR. Measured with immunoSEQ multiplex PCR; TCRdb has only the in-frame clones, and not every one. Here the sample spans about 140,000 clones, about 70% being singletons. What was sequenced was PBMCs. These receptors all stem from a man younger than 30 in good health and CMV-seronegative.

V gene TRBV11-2 combines with J gene TRBJ1-1; a weak D match, TRBD1 (5 bases). This CDR3 comprises 15 residues. Between the trimmed V and J ends, which lost 2 bases and 0 bases, there was a span of 10 bases. Per germline, CDR1 SGHAT and CDR2 FQNNGV. CDR3 sequence (DNA): TGTGCCAGCAGCTTAACGACAGCCATGAACACTGAAGCTTTCTTT. It yields the protein CASSLTTAMNTEAFF.

This clone has only a few counts. The V gene is TRBV6-5, the J gene TRBJ2-7; a weak D match, TRBD2 (6 bases). Germline V gives CDR1 MNHEY, CDR2 SVGAGI. Trimming removed 5 bases at V and 2 bases at J, with 10 bases between. The length of the CDR3 is 13 residues. The CDR3, as DNA: TGTGCCAGCAGTGAGGCGGGGACCTACGAGCAGTACTTC. It is translated as CASSEAGTYEQYF.

This clone was seen just once. The chain joins TRBV18 to TRBJ2-7; TRBD1 aligns across 9 bases. The CDR3 length is 15 residues. The J segment lost 0 bases and the V segment lost 5 bases, leaving 5 bases of the junction unmatched. CDR1 is KGHSH and CDR2 is LQKENI in the germline V gene. CDR3 residues: CASSLGQGTSYEQYF. The CDR3 DNA sequence: TGTGCCAGCTCATTGGGACAGGGCACCTCCTACGAGCAGTACTTC. The entire variable domain, with the rest obtained from reference TRBV18 and TRBJ2-7, is as follows: NAGVMQNPRHLVRRRGQEARLRCSPMKGHSHVYWYRQLPEEGLKFMVYLQKENIIDESGMPKERFSAEFPKEGPSILRIQQVVRGDSAAYFCASSLGQGTSYEQYFGPGTRLTVT.

The V call is TRBV7-9, the J call TRBJ1-2; 9 bases agree with TRBD1. With 5 bases clipped from V and 7 bases from J, the junction kept 8 bases outside the gene matches. This CDR3 comprises 14 residues. Germline CDR1 and CDR2: SEHNR and FQNEAQ (reference sequence). DNA for the CDR3: TGTGCCAGCAGCCTACAGGGGGCCAGCGGTGGCTACACCTTC. Translated: CASSLQGASGGYTF.

The J gene is TRBJ2-7, the V gene TRBV7-8; D gene uncertain. Germline assignment: CDR1 SGHVS and CDR2 FQNEAQ. The V and J ends lost 4 bases and 6 bases respectively, with 13 bases between them. The CDR3 covers 13 residues. CDR3 protein: CASSSAGDPEQYF. CDR3 in DNA: TGTGCCAGCAGCTCGGCCGGAGACCCCGAGCAGTACTTC.

The V gene is TRBV18, the J gene TRBJ2-7; perhaps TRBD1 as D (6 bases). The CDR3 consists of 14 residues. V shed 3 bases and J shed 2 bases, with 11 bases lying between them. Germline V gene lookup returns CDR1 KGHSH and CDR2 LQKENI. The CDR3 DNA follows: TGTGCCAGCTCACCCGGGACAATTGCCTACGAGCAGTACTTC. Amino acid sequence: CASSPGTIAYEQYF.

The chain joins TRBV6-4 to TRBJ2-5; a weak D match, TRBD1 (5 bases). Trimming left V 0 bases short and J 1 base short, with 6 bases between. Germline V gene data show CDR1 as MRHNA and CDR2 as SNTAGT. The CDR3 runs to 14 residues. CDR3 coding DNA: TGTGCCAGCAGTGACTCGGACACCCAAGAGACCCAGTACTTC. It translates to CASSDSDTQETQYF.

This clone was seen just once. The V and J genes are TRBV28 and TRBJ2-2, with D unclear. V lost 7 bases, J lost 8 bases, and 11 bases lay in between. From germline, CDR1 is MDHEN and CDR2 SYDVKM. The CDR3 covers 12 residues. CDR3 loop: CASKFEVGELFF. The CDR3 DNA is TGTGCCAGCAAGTTCGAGGTGGGGGAGCTGTTTTTT.

The V gene is TRBV29-1, the J gene TRBJ2-3, with 9 bases lining up with TRBD2. With V trimmed by 3 bases and J by 6 bases, 4 bases remained unmatched. Germline CDR1 SQVTM, CDR2 ANQGSEA. CDR3 length equals 13 residues. The CDR3 spells CSVDSGGLDTQYF. The CDR3 DNA reads as TGCAGCGTTGATAGCGGGGGTCTGGATACGCAGTATTTT.

In regard to this clone: This CDR3 is also generated by other DNA sequences in the sample. This chain links TRBV2 with TRBJ1-5; weak D call: TRBD1 (5 bases). The CDR3 covers 15 residues. The germline gives CDR1 SNHLY, CDR2 FYNNEI. The CDR3 region has the DNA TGTGCGACCACCTTCTTCCCGGCAGGGAATCAGCCCCAGCATTTT. Its protein is CATTFFPAGNQPQHF.

The rearrangement uses TRBV7-9 and TRBJ2-1; 8 bases are a match to TRBD2. There are 16 residues in the CDR3. Germline assignment: CDR1 SEHNR and CDR2 FQNEAQ (reference sequence). V gave up 1 base and J gave up 5 bases; unmatched junction bases: 7. As DNA, the CDR3 is TGTGCCAGCAGCTTAGGGTCCGCAGCGGGGGACAATGAGCAGTTCTTC. It is translated as CASSLGSAAGDNEQFF.

V gene TRBV30 combines with J gene TRBJ1-2; no firm D call. V lost 8 bases and J 5 bases, leaving 21 bases between the germline ends. The CDR3 covers 14 residues. Germline V gene sequence: CDR1 GTSNPN, CDR2 SVGIG (reference sequence). The CDR3 region has the DNA TGTGCCCATCACCCCGGTCCTGCTCCATATGGCTACACCTTC. This codes for CAHHPGPAPYGYTF.

This rearrangement joins TRBV30 to TRBJ1-1; D gene uncertain. The CDR3 is 15 amino acids. The V gene lost 4 bases and the J gene lost 0 bases, with 15 bases spanning the gap. Germline V gene sequence: CDR1 GTSNPN, CDR2 SVGIG (reference sequence). The CDR3 loop is CAWTRGLGLNTEAFF. The CDR3 coding sequence is TGTGCCTGGACTCGCGGACTTGGCTTGAACACTGAAGCTTTCTTT.

This clone came up once. The chain combines TRBV6-9 with TRBJ2-5; D call uncertain. The CDR3 loop spans 13 amino acids. Trimming stripped 8 bases from V and 1 base from J, with 11 bases between. Looked up from germline, CDR1 is MNHGY and CDR2 is SVAAGI. CDR3 sequence reads: CASPNGSQETQYF. Written as DNA, the CDR3 is TGTGCCAGCCCTAACGGGTCCCAAGAGACCCAGTACTTC.

This chain uses TRBV11-2 with TRBJ2-2; TRBD1 matches at 7 bases. V lost 5 bases, J lost 2 bases, and 5 bases stayed unmatched. The CDR3 totals 15 residues. The germline V gene has CDR1 SGHAT and CDR2 FQNNGV. For the CDR3, the DNA is TGTGCCAGCAGCCGACAGGGTTCTAACACCGGGGAGCTGTTTTTT. It translates to CASSRQGSNTGELFF.

The CDR3 nucleotides are TGCAGCGTTGCGTTCGACAGCCGGAAACAGCATTTT. This codes for CSVAFDSRKQHF. The chain joins TRBV29-1 to TRBJ1-5; possible D gene TRBD1, 5 bases. CDR1 and CDR2 from the germline V gene are SQVTM and ANQGSEA. The CDR3 is made up of 12 amino acids. V was trimmed by 4 bases and J by 13 bases, leaving 17 bases between them. Full variable domain (missing parts from reference TRBV29-1 and TRBJ1-5): SAVISQKPSRDICQRGTSLTIQCQVDSQVTMMFWYRQQPGQSLTLIATANQGSEATYESGFVIDKFPISRPNLTFSTLTVSNMSPEDSSIYLCSVAFDSRKQHFGDGTRLSIL.